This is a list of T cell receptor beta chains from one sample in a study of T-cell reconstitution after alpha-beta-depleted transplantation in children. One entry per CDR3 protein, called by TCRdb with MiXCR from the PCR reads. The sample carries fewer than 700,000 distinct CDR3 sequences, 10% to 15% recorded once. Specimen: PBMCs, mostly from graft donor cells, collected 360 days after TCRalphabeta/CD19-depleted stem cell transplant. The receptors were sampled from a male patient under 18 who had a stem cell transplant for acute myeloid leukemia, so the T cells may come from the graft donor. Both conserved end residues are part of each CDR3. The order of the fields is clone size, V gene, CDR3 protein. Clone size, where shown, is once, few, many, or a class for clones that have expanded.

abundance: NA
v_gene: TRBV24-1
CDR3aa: CATSDPRDMWNQPQHF

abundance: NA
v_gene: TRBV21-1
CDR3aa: CASSKEGETYEQYF

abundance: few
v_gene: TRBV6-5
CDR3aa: CASSYRTGGKYEQYF

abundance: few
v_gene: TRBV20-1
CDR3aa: CSARQVTEAFF

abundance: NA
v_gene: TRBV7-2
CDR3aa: CASSPEMGGNQPQHF

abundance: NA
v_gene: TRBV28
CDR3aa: CASSFRQNRPKTYEQYF

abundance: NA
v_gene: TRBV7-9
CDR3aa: CASSLERFQETQYF

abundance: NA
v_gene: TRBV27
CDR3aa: CASSIRTNYEQYF

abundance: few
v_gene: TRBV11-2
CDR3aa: CASSLVVSGLAGSGELFF

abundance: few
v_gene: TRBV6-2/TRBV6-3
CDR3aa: CASRNAIEQFF

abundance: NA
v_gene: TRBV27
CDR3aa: CASSFSLAASTDTQYF

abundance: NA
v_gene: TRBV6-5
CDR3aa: CASSPRGVRGTEAFF

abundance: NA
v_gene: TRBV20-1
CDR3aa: CSARDGLAPSRNEQFF

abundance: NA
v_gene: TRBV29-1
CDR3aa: CSVQAGVPDEQFF

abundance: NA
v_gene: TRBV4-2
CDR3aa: CASSRVRTSGRGDSYEQYF

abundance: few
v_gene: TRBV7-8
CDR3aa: CASSQNWDRGIEKLFF

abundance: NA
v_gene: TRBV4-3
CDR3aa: CASSQGARREPSYNEQFF

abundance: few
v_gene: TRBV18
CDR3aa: CASSPPPDRVNYEQYF

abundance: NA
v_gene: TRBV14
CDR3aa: CASSAERTPLHF

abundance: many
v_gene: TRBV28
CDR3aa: CATSGLAGGLWRNIQYF

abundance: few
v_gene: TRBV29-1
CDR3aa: CSVDGREGGTNEKLFF

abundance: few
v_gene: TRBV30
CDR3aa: CAWKIGGYTQYF

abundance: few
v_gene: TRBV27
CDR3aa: CASSPDSGSYNEQFF

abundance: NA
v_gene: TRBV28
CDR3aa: CATTTTNEKLFF

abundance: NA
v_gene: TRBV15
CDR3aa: CATRGASYNEQFF

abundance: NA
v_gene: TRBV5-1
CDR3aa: CASSPEGGKTYNEQFF

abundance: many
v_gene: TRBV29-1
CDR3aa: CSVEGDRSGNTIYF

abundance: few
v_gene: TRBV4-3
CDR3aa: CASSQDGGQKETQYF

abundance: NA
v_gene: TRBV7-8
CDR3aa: CASSAPGTSGRALVPGELFF

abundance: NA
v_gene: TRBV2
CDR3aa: CASSVGPSGETQYF

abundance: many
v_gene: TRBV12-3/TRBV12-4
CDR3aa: CASSPTDRGQPQHF

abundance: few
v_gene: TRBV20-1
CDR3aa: CSARRGSFGYGNTGELFF

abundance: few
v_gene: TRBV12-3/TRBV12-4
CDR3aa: CASLGREADTQYF

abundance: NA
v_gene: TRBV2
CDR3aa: CASSMDGAFEQYF

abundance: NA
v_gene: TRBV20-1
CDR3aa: CSAGPGDSQETQYF

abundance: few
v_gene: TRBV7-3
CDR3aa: CASSLSLAGYEQFF

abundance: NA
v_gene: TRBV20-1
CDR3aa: CSASGTSGRIDTGELFF

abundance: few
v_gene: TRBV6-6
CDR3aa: CASSYSTAEQFF

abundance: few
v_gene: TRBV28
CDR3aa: CASSPRGPTGEAFF

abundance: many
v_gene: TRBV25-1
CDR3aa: CASSEWGAGQPQHF

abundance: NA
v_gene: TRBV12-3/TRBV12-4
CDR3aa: CASSLVAAGRSYEQYF

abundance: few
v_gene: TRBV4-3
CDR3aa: CASSPQDSGANVLTF

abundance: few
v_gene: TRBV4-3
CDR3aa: CASSPGTSGRQDTQYF